The next 3 T cell receptor beta chains were all read from a single sample in a study of cytomegalovirus exposure and HLA in healthy donors. PCR primers comprised 60 Vbeta and 13 Jbeta primers. Assay used: immunoSEQ multiplex PCR; TCRdb lists only in-frame clones, some missing. The table includes approximately 110,000 clones, less than 85% detected once. The material sequenced was PBMCs. These receptors were taken from a woman in her thirties or forties in good health and CMV-seronegative.

This clone appeared once. The chain has TRBV7-2 and TRBJ1-2; D is perhaps TRBD1 (5 bases). The V gene lost 3 bases and the J gene lost 7 bases, with 9 bases spanning the gap. The CDR3 covers 12 residues. Germline V gene data show CDR1 as SGHTA and CDR2 as FQGNSA. The CDR3 DNA sequence: TGTGCCAGCAGCTTGGACATCGGTGGCTACACCTTC. As protein: CASSLDIGGYTF. The full variable domain, completed using reference TRBV7-2 and TRBJ1-2, is GAGVSQSPSNKVTEKGKDVELRCDPISGHTALYWYRQSLGQGLEFLIYFQGNSAPDKSGLPSDRFSAERTGGSVSTLTIQRTQQEDSAVYLCASSLDIGGYTFGSGTRLTVV.

The gene calls are TRBV7-9 and TRBJ1-4, with D perhaps matching TRBD1 (6 bases). This CDR3 contains 13 residues. The germline CDR1 and CDR2 sequences are SEHNR and FQNEAQ (reference sequence). V lost 1 base to trimming and J lost 11 bases, with 11 bases between them. In DNA form, the CDR3 reads TGTGCCAGCAGCTTAGGACAGGCGAAGAAACTGTTTTTT. Translating it yields CASSLGQAKKLFF.

The chain employs TRBV5-6 and TRBJ2-6, with a possible D match to TRBD1 (6 bases). The CDR3 is made up of 16 amino acids. The germline V and J ends were trimmed by 4 bases and 4 bases, with 15 bases remaining between them. CDR1 and CDR2 (germline): SGHDT, YYEEEE. The CDR3 region has the DNA TGTGCCAGCAGCGAGATAAGGACAGCCGGGGCCAACGTCCTGACTTTC. Its translation: CASSEIRTAGANVLTF.